The entry that follows covers one T cell receptor beta chain sequence. The CDR3 is 14 amino acids. Trimming pared 8 bases from V and 1 base from J, leaving 12 bases between. Germline lookup yields CDR1 SGHAT and CDR2 FQNNGV. The sample originates from a study of blood T cell repertoires in COVID-19. On the study more broadly: The cDNA or gDNA used as material had been derived from T cells, B-cell-depleted T cells, or PBMCs.

TCRdb's copy holds only in-frame clones and misses some; the assay was immunoSEQ multiplex PCR. Among about 160,000 clones listed, roughly 78% were seen once. Sequencing was performed on peripheral blood. This TCR derives from a woman aged 60-70 years with COVID-19, enrolled during active disease. V is TRBV11-2 and J is TRBJ1-3; D is unclear. This chain's CDR3 is CASSLERSGNTIYF. DNA for the CDR3: TGTGCCAGCTCCCTGGAGAGGTCTGGAAACACCATATATTTT.